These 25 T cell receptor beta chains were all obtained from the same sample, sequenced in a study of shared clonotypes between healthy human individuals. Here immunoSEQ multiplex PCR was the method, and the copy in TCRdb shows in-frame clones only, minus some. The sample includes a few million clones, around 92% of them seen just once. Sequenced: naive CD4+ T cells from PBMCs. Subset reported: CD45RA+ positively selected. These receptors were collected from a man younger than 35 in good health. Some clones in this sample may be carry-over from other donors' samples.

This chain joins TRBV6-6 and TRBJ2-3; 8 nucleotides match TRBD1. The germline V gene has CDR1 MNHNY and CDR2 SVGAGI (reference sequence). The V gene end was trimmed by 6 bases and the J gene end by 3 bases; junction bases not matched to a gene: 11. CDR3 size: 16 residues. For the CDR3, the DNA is TGTGCCAGCAGGGACAGGGACTCATCGAGGACAGATACGCAGTATTTT. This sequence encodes CASRDRDSSRTDTQYF.

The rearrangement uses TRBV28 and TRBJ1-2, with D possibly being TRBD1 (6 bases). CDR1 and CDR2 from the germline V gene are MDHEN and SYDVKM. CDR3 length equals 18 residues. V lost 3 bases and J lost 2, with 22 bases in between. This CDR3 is CASSLSPSTGGVNYGYTF. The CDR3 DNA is TGTGCCAGCAGTTTGTCCCCGTCGACGGGGGGCGTCAACTATGGCTACACCTTC.

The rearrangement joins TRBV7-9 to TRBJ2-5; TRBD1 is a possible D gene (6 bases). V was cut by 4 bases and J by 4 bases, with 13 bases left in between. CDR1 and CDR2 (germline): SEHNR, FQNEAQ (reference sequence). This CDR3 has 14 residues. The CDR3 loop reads CASSSNQGRETQYF. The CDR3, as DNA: TGTGCCAGCAGCTCCAACCAGGGGCGAGAGACCCAGTACTTC.

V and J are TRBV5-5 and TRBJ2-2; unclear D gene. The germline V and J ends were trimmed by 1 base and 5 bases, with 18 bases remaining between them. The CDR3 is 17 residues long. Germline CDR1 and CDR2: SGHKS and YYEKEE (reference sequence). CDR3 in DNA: TGTGCCAGCAGCTTGACGCTACGGGCAGAGGTGACCGGGGAGCTGTTTTTT. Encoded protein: CASSLTLRAEVTGELFF.

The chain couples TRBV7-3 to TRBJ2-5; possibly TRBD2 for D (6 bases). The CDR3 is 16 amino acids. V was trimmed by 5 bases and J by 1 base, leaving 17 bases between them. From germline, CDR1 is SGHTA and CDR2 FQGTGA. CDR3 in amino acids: CASSPRGGVFQETQYF. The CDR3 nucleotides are TGTGCCAGCAGCCCGCGCGGAGGGGTCTTCCAAGAGACCCAGTACTTC.

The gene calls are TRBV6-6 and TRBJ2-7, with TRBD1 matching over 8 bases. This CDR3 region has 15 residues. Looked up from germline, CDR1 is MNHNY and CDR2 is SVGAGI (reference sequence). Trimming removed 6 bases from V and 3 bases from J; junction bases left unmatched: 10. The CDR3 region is CASSRGQGWDYEQYF. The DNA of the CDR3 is TGTGCCAGCAGCCGCGGACAGGGATGGGACTACGAGCAGTACTTC.

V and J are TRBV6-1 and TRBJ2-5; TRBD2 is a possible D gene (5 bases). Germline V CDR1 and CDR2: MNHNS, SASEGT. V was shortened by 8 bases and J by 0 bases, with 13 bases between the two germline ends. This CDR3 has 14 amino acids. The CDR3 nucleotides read TGTGCCAGCGGGAGAGAGGAGTACCAAGAGACCCAGTACTTC. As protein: CASGREEYQETQYF.

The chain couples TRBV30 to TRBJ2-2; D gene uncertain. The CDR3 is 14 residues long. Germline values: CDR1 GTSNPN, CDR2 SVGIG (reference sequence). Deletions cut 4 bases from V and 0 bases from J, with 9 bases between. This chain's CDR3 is CAWTPTTNTGELFF. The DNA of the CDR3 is TGTGCCTGGACGCCGACAACGAACACCGGGGAGCTGTTTTTT.

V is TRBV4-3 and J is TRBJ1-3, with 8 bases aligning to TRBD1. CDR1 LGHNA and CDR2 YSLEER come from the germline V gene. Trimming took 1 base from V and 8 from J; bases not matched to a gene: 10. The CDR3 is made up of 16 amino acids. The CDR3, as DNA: TGCGCCAGCAGCCAAGTACAGGGGGGGAAGGGCGACACCATATATTTT. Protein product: CASSQVQGGKGDTIYF.

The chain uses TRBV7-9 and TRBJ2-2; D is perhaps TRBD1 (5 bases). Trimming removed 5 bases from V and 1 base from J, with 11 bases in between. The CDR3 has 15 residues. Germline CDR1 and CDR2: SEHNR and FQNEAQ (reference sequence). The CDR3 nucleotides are TGTGCCAGCAGCCACAGGCCCCAGAACACCGGGGAGCTGTTTTTT. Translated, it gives CASSHRPQNTGELFF.

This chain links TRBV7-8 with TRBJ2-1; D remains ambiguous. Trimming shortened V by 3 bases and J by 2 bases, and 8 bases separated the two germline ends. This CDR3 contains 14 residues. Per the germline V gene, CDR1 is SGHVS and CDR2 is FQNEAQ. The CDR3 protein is CASSLGPAYNEQFF. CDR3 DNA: TGTGCCAGCAGCTTGGGTCCAGCCTACAATGAGCAGTTCTTC.

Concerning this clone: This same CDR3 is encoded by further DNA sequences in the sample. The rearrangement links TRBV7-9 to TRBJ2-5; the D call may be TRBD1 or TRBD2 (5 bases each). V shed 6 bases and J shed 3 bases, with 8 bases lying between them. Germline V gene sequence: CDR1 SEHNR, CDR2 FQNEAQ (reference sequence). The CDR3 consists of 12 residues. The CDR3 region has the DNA TGTGCCAGCAGTCTGGGGGAAGAGACCCAGTACTTC. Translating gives CASSLGEETQYF.

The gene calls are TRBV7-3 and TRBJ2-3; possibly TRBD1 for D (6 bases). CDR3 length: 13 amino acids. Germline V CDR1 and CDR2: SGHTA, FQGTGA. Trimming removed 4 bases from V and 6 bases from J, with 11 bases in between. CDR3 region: CASSSNRADTQYF. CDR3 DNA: TGTGCCAGCAGCTCAAACAGGGCCGATACGCAGTATTTT.

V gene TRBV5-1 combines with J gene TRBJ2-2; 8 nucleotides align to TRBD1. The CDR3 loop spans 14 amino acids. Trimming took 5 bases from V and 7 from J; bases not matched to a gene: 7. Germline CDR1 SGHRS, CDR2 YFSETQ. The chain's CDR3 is CASRPGTGRGELFF. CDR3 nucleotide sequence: TGCGCCAGCAGGCCTGGGACAGGCCGCGGGGAGCTGTTTTTT.

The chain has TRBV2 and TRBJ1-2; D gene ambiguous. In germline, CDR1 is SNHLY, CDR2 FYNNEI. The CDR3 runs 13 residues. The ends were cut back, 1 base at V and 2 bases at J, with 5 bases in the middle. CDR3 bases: TGTGCCAGCAGTGAAGTACAGAACTATGGCTACACCTTC. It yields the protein CASSEVQNYGYTF.

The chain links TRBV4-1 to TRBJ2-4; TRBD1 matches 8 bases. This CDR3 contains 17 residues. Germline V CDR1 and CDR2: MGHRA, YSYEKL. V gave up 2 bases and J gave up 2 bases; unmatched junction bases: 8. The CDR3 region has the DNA TGCGCCAGCAGCCAAAAGACCCAGGGGGCGACCAAAAACATTCAGTACTTC. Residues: CASSQKTQGATKNIQYF.

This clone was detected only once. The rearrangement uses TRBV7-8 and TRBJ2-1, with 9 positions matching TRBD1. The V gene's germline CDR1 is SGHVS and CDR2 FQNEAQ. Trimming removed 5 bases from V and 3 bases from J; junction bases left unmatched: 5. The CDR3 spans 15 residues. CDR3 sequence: CASSHRDRVYNEQFF. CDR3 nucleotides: TGTGCCAGCAGCCACCGGGACAGGGTCTACAATGAGCAGTTCTTC.

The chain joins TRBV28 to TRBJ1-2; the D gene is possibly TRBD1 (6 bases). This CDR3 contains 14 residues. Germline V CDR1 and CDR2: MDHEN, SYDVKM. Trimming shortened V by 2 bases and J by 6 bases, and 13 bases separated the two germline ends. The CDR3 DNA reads TGTGCCAGCAGTTTAGGGGGGACATACGATGGCTACACCTTC. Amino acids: CASSLGGTYDGYTF.

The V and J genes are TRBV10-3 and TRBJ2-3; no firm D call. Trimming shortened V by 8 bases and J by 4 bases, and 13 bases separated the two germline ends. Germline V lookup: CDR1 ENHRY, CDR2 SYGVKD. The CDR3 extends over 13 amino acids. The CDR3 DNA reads TGTGCCATCCGACCCCCTCAGGCAGATACGCAGTATTTT. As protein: CAIRPPQADTQYF.

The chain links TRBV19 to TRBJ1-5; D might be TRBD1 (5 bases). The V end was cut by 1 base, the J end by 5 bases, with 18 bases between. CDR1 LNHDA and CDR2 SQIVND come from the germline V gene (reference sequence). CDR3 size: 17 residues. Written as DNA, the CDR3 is TGTGCCAGTAGTATAGTGATTGGCAGGGAGGAGGATCAGCCCCAGCATTTT. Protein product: CASSIVIGREEDQPQHF.

DNA of the CDR3: TGCGCCAGCAGCTTGGGCGGGGCCCGGCGTGGGGAAAAACTGTTTTTT. It codes for CASSLGGARRGEKLFF. This chain joins TRBV5-1 and TRBJ1-4; D may be TRBD1 (5 bases). Looked up from germline, CDR1 is SGHRS and CDR2 is YFSETQ. V lost 0 bases and J lost 8, with 17 bases in between. The CDR3 sequence is 16 residues long.

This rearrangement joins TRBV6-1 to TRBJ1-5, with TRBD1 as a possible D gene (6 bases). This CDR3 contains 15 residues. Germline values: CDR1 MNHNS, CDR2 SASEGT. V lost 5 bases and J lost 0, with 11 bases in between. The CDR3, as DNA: TGTGCCAGCAGTCTGCAGGGGTCTAGCAATCAGCCCCAGCATTTT. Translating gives CASSLQGSSNQPQHF.

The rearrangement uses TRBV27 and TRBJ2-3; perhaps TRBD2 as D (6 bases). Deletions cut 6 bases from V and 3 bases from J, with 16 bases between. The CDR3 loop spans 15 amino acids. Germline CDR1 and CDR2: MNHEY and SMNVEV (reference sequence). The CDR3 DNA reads TGTGCCAGCAGGGTACTAGCTCATAGGACAGATACGCAGTATTTT. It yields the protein CASRVLAHRTDTQYF.

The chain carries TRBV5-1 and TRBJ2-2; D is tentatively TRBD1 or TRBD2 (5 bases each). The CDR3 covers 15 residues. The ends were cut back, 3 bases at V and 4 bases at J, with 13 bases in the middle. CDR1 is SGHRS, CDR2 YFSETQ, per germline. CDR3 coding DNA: TGCGCCAGCAGCTATGGGGGAGTGGGCACCGGGGAGCTGTTTTTT. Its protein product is CASSYGGVGTGELFF.

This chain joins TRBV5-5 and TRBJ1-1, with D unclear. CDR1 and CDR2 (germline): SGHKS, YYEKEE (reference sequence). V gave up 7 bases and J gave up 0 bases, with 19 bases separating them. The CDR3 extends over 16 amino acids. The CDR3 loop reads CASGIGVGTMNTEAFF. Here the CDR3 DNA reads TGTGCCAGCGGCATCGGTGTGGGAACAATGAACACTGAAGCTTTCTTT.